The clone carrying this T cell receptor beta chain has ten or more counts. What it recognizes is unknown. Trimming stripped 1 base from V and 2 bases from J, with 10 bases between. The CDR3 runs to 15 residues. CDR1 MNHEY and CDR2 SMNVEV come from the germline V gene (reference sequence). This record comes from a study of response to subunit inactivated influenza vaccine. Overall study findings and caveats: With each seasonal influenza vaccination, the authors suggested, few new T cells are recruited.

TCRdb reanalysed the RT-PCR reads using MiXCR and keeps one entry per CDR3 protein. The sample contains more than 450,000 distinct CDR3 sequences, about 8% of which appear only once. This specimen consisted of PBMCs from blood, obtained 23 months after vaccination. The TCR comes from a man aged 45 to 75 who received an inactivated influenza vaccine. The chain uses TRBV27 and TRBJ2-3, with TRBD1 as a possible D gene (5 bases). DNA for the CDR3: TGTGCCAGCAGTTTATTTGACAGCCTCACAGATACGCAGTATTTT. Protein sequence: CASSLFDSLTDTQYF.